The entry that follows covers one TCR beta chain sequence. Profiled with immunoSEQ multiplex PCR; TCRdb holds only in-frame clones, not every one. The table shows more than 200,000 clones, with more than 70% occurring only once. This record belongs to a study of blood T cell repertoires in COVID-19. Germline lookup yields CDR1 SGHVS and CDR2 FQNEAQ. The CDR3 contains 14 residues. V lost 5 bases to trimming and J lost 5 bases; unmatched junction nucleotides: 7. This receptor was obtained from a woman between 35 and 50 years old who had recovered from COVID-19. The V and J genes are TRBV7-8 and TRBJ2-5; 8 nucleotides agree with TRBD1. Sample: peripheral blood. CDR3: CASSRTGLDETQYF. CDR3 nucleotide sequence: TGTGCCAGCAGCAGGACAGGGCTCGATGAGACCCAGTACTTC.